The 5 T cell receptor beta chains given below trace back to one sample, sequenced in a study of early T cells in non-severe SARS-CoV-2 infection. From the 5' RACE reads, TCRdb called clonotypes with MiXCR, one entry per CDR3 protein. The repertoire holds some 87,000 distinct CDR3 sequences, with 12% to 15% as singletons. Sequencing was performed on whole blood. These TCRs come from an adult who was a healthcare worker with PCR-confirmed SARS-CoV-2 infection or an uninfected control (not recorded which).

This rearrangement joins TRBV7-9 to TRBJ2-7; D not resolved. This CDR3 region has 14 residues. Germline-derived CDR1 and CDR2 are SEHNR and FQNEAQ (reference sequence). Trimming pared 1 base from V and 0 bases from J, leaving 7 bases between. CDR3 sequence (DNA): TGTGCCAGCAGCTTAGTTTGGGCCTCCTACGAGCAGTACTTC. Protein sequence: CASSLVWASYEQYF. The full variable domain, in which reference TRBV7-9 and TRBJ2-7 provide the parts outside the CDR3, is DTGVSQNPRHKITKRGQNVTFRCDPISEHNRLYWYRQTLGQGPEFLTYFQNEAQLEKSRLLSDRFSAERPKGSFSTLEIQRTEQGDSAMYLCASSLVWASYEQYFGPGTRLTVT.

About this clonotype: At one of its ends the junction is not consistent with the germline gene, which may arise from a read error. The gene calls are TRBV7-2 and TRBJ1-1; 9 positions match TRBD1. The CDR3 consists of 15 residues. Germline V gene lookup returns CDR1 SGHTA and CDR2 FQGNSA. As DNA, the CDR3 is TGTGCCAGCAGCTCGTCCGGGACAGGGAGAACTGAAGTTTTCTTT. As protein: CASSSSGTGRTEVFF.

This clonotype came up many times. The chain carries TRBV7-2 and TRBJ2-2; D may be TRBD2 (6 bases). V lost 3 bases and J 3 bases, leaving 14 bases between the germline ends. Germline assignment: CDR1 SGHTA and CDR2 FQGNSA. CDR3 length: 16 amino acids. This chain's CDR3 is CASSFGGRRDTGELFF. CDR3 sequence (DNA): TGTGCCAGCAGCTTCGGGGGACGGAGAGACACCGGGGAGCTGTTTTTT.

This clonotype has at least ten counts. CDR3 DNA: TGCAGTGCTAGTCCAGGGACGGTGGGCAAAGAAAAACTGTTTTTT. Its protein product is CSASPGTVGKEKLFF. V is TRBV20-1 and J is TRBJ1-4; a possible D gene is TRBD1 (5 bases). This CDR3 has 15 residues. V was pared by 3 bases and J by 8 bases, with 19 bases between. Germline CDR1 reads DFQATT; CDR2 reads SNEGSKA (reference sequence).

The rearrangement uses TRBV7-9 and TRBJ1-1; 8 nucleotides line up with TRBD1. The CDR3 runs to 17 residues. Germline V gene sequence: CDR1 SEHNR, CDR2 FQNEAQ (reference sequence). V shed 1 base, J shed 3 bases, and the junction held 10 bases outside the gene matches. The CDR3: CASSLGILDRADTEAFF. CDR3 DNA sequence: TGTGCCAGCAGCTTAGGCATCTTGGACAGGGCGGACACTGAAGCTTTCTTT.